These 13 T cell receptor beta chains came from one sample sequenced in a study of T cells expressing NK-cell markers. TCRdb reanalyzed the 5' RACE reads and collapses them to one entry per CDR3 protein, without DNA. In all, the sample yields about 460,000 distinct CDR3 sequences. Sequencing was done on a sample of blood T cells: a sorted CD56 or NKG2C T cell subset, CD4+ or CD8+ T cells, or bulk PBMC T cells (not recorded which). The receptor source for this set is a woman between 50 and 59 years old in good health.

The chain is built from TRBV28 and TRBJ2-1; TCRdb reports TRBD1, a call that lacks DNA to check it against. CDR3 length: 16 amino acids. Germline CDR1 MDHEN, CDR2 SYDVKM. This CDR3 reads CASSSPGTGGLGAGFF.

The V gene is TRBV5-1, the J gene TRBJ1-1; the D gene TCRdb calls, TRBD1, cannot be checked with no DNA. There are 14 residues in the CDR3. The germline CDR1 and CDR2 sequences are SGHRS and YFSETQ. The CDR3 is CASSPGQVNTEAFF.

The chain employs TRBV4-2 and TRBJ2-3; TCRdb lists TRBD2, though no DNA is available to test this call. Germline lookup yields CDR1 LGHNA and CDR2 YNFKEQ. The CDR3 spans 18 residues. CDR3 in amino acids: CASSQRAGTSGSTDTQYF.

The chain is built from TRBV11-2 and TRBJ2-5; TCRdb's D call of TRBD1 is untestable without DNA. This CDR3 has 14 residues. Germline V lookup: CDR1 SGHAT, CDR2 FQNNGV. The CDR3 sequence: CASSLGRFQGTQYF.

V and J are TRBV5-1 and TRBJ1-1. The length of the CDR3 is 14 residues. The V gene's germline CDR1 is SGHRS and CDR2 YFSETQ. This CDR3 is CASSEQGSNTEAFF.

The J gene is TRBJ2-7, the V gene TRBV20-1; absent DNA, TCRdb's TRBD2 call cannot be checked. The CDR3 covers 13 residues. Looked up from germline, CDR1 is DFQATT and CDR2 is SNEGSKA (reference sequence). The CDR3 is CSAFNPLSYEQYF.

The V gene is TRBV4-1, the J gene TRBJ2-3. The germline V gene has CDR1 MGHRA and CDR2 YSYEKL. The CDR3 runs 16 residues. This chain's CDR3 is CASSQDLWPGTDTQYF.

V gene TRBV15 combines with J gene TRBJ2-7. Germline values: CDR1 LNHNV, CDR2 YYDKDF (reference sequence). The CDR3 runs to 13 residues. This chain's CDR3 is CATSRARLGEQYF.

V gene TRBV24-1 combines with J gene TRBJ2-6; TCRdb's D call of TRBD2 is untestable without DNA. CDR3 length: 13 amino acids. Germline CDR1 reads KGHDR; CDR2 reads SFDVKD. This CDR3 reads CATGRAGANVLTF.

This chain joins TRBV11-2 and TRBJ2-1; TCRdb outputs TRBD1, but without DNA this stays unchecked. Germline assignment: CDR1 SGHAT and CDR2 FQNNGV. The CDR3 totals 17 residues. The CDR3 sequence: CASSRLRGAGVYNEQFF. The entire variable domain, with the rest obtained from reference TRBV11-2 and TRBJ2-1, is as follows: EAGVAQSPRYKIIEKRQSVAFWCNPISGHATLYWYQQILGQGPKLLIQFQNNGVVDDSQLPKDRFSAERLKGVDSTLKIQPAKLEDSAVYLCASSRLRGAGVYNEQFFGPGTRLTVL.

The V call is TRBV20-1, the J call TRBJ2-3; the TCRdb call, TRBD2, lacks DNA for checking. Germline loops: CDR1 DFQATT, CDR2 SNEGSKA (reference sequence). The CDR3 contains 15 residues. CDR3 sequence reads: CSARGFRGRTDTQYF.

The chain uses TRBV11-3 and TRBJ2-3; TCRdb returns TRBD1, unconfirmable since there is no DNA. Germline V CDR1 and CDR2: SGHNT, YENEEA. This CDR3 has 14 residues. CDR3: CASSFRPPADTQYF.

The CDR3 sequence: CASSSWDSKNNEQFF. V is TRBV5-5 and J is TRBJ2-1; TCRdb reports TRBD1, a call that lacks DNA to check it against. The CDR3 consists of 15 residues. Germline values: CDR1 SGHKS, CDR2 YYEKEE (reference sequence). Complete variable domain (other parts from reference TRBV5-5 and TRBJ2-1): DAGVTQSPTHLIKTRGQQVTLRCSPISGHKSVSWYQQVLGQGPQFIFQYYEKEERGRGNFPDRFSARQFPNYSSELNVNALLLGDSALYLCASSSWDSKNNEQFFGPGTRLTVL.